The T cell receptor (beta chain) under discussion was sequenced for a study of T-cell memory formation after mild COVID-19. Study-wide points: Pre-infection memory showed some responding clones, and this suggested that cross-reactive memory joined. Confirmation was lacking for SARS-CoV-2 specificity of second-wave clones that peaked on day 37. Shrinking CD4+ clones were chiefly CM and EM; CD8+ ones were chiefly EMRA. Day 15 to 85 contracting clones showed balanced CD4/CD8; later expanders leaned CD4+.

Germline CDR1 is SGHRS and CDR2 is YFSETQ. The CDR3 has 14 residues. V lost 5 bases, J lost 2 bases, and 12 bases lay in between. TCRdb reanalysed the 5' RACE reads using MiXCR and keeps one entry per CDR3 protein. The sample includes fewer than 50,000 distinct CDR3 sequences, approximately 7% of them seen just once. Within the sample, this clonotype is medium-sized. Its antigen remains unidentified. The genes are TRBV5-1 and TRBJ2-3; tentatively, D is TRBD1 or TRBD2 (6 bases each). This receptor was obtained from a young man who had mild COVID-19 (a few samples of this study predate the infection). Cell type and time point are not known. Sequencing was done on a sample of PBMCs or a T cell subset sorted from them (not recorded which). In DNA form, the CDR3 reads TGCGCCAGCAGGTATCGGGGGCTCACAGATACGCAGTATTTT. Translated, it gives CASRYRGLTDTQYF.